This T cell receptor beta chain was observed in a study of T cell responses to AZD1222 COVID-19 vaccine. Across the whole study: Recipients boosted at about 4 weeks or about 12 weeks are pooled.

This clone was recorded only once. The antigen remains undetermined. The CDR3 covers 14 residues. V lost 5 bases and J lost 0, with 7 bases in between. Looked up from germline, CDR1 is MNHEY and CDR2 is SMNVEV (reference sequence). Points from the study as a whole: Among the donors, most were white British and more were female, and clonal diversity was possibly underestimated. Researchers report vaccine-associated CD4 TCRs spanning spike, with dominance at 160-218 and 743-854. None of the repertoires were sampled until the peak T cell response had passed.

Profiling relied on immunoSEQ multiplex PCR, and the TCRdb table lists in-frame clones only, not all of them. The sample has around 100,000 clones; 85% to 95% are singletons. The sequencing used peripheral blood, collected on day 0 of AZD1222 vaccination. The chain joins TRBV27 to TRBJ2-2; D gene uncertain. The sequence derives from an adult in good health. In nucleotides, the CDR3 is TGTGCCAGCAGTCTCGCTTCGAACACCGGGGAGCTGTTTTTT. Its translation: CASSLASNTGELFF.